This paragraph reports one TCR beta chain. Its cognate antigen is unknown. PCR was performed using 60 Vbeta and 13 Jbeta primers. The table came from immunoSEQ multiplex PCR; TCRdb's copy has only in-frame clones and leaves some out. The sample includes approximately 170,000 clones, about 80% of them seen just once. The entry originates in a study of cytomegalovirus exposure and HLA in healthy donors. The study, taken as a whole, reports: Sequencing likely produced, as an artifact, a cluster of highly shared sequence variants.

Trimming at V came to 0 bases and at J to 1 base, leaving 4 bases not matched to a gene. The CDR3 loop spans 15 amino acids. Germline V gene data show CDR1 as SGDLS and CDR2 as YYNGEE. The V call is TRBV9, the J call TRBJ2-7; 7 nucleotides agree with TRBD2. This TCR was sampled from a woman aged 40 to 55 in good health and CMV-seronegative. The specimen was PBMCs. The CDR3 DNA follows: TGTGCCAGCAGCGTAGGTGGGGGGGGATCCTACGAGCAGTACTTC. Its protein product is CASSVGGGGSYEQYF.